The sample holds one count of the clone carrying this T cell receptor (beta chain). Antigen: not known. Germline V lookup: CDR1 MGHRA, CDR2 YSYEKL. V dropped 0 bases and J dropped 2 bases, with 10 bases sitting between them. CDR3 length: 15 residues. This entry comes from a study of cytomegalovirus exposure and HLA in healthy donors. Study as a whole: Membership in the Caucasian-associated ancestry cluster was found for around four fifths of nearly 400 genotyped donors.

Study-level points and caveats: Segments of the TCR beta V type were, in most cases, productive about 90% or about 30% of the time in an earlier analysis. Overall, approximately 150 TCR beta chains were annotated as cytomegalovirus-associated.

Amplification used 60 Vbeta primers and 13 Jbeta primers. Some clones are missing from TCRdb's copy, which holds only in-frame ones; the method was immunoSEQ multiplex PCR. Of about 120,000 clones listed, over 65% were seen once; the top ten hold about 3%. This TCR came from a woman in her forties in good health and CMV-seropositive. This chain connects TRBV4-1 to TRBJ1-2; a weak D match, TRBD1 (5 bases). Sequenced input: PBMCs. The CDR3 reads CASSQEGQVNYGYTF. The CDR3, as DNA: TGCGCCAGCAGCCAAGAAGGACAAGTCAACTATGGCTACACCTTC.